These T cell receptor beta chains were read from a single sample in a study of shared clonotypes between healthy human individuals. Repertoires were generated with immunoSEQ multiplex PCR, while TCRdb's copy carries only in-frame clones and drops some. The table has around 690,000 clones, about 90% seen once; the top ten hold more than 30%. Material for sequencing was memory CD8+ T cells from PBMCs. The source of these receptors is a man between 18 and 29 years old in good health. Some clones in this sample may be carry-over from other donors' samples. Both conserved end residues are trimmed from each CDR3. Expanded clones get a size class; other rows say once, few or many, or leave the size out.

j_call: TRBJ2-2
v_call: TRBV6-6
clone_size: -
cdr3_aa: ASSYSTGVGPGELF

j_call: TRBJ1-1
v_call: TRBV27
clone_size: once
cdr3_aa: ASSLTGGTEAF

j_call: TRBJ2-1
v_call: TRBV12-5
clone_size: -
cdr3_aa: ASGFNAGEIYNEQF

j_call: TRBJ2-1
v_call: TRBV6-4
clone_size: -
cdr3_aa: ASSEGGRESIHEQF

j_call: TRBJ1-5
v_call: TRBV19
clone_size: -
cdr3_aa: ASSLGTGISNQPQH

j_call: TRBJ2-7
v_call: TRBV7-8
clone_size: -
cdr3_aa: ASSYLGGLTSYEQY

j_call: TRBJ2-7
v_call: TRBV30
clone_size: -
cdr3_aa: AWLTGPAAPYEQY

j_call: TRBJ1-1
v_call: TRBV6-1
clone_size: -
cdr3_aa: ASSGWDSRSTEAF

j_call: TRBJ2-1
v_call: TRBV6-4
clone_size: -
cdr3_aa: ASSPTGGAYNEQF

j_call: TRBJ2-3
v_call: TRBV19
clone_size: -
cdr3_aa: ASSDRDRGAY

j_call: TRBJ1-1
v_call: TRBV6-6
clone_size: -
cdr3_aa: ASTYSDQNTEAF

j_call: TRBJ2-7
v_call: TRBV5-1
clone_size: -
cdr3_aa: ASSSRLAGRYEQY

j_call: TRBJ2-7
v_call: TRBV4-2
clone_size: -
cdr3_aa: ASSAPSGDEQY

j_call: TRBJ1-1
v_call: TRBV27
clone_size: few
cdr3_aa: ASSTEAF

j_call: TRBJ2-5
v_call: TRBV27
clone_size: -
cdr3_aa: ASSLLTGTGGGTQY

j_call: TRBJ2-1
v_call: TRBV27
clone_size: -
cdr3_aa: ASRGGRGSSYNEQF

j_call: TRBJ1-2
v_call: TRBV7-9
clone_size: -
cdr3_aa: ASTQFTRAYYGYT

j_call: TRBJ1-4
v_call: TRBV28
clone_size: few
cdr3_aa: ASRQTTQNEKLF

j_call: TRBJ1-1
v_call: TRBV25-1
clone_size: -
cdr3_aa: ASRDGVLEAF

j_call: TRBJ2-2
v_call: TRBV9
clone_size: once
cdr3_aa: ASSPWFGELF

j_call: TRBJ2-4
v_call: TRBV19
clone_size: -
cdr3_aa: ATAGAEYIQY

j_call: TRBJ2-3
v_call: TRBV27
clone_size: -
cdr3_aa: ASTPGGLDTQY

j_call: TRBJ1-1
v_call: TRBV9
clone_size: -
cdr3_aa: ASSVADRGWNTEAF

j_call: TRBJ2-7
v_call: TRBV4-1
clone_size: -
cdr3_aa: ASSLAHREYEQY

j_call: TRBJ1-2
v_call: TRBV9
clone_size: -
cdr3_aa: ASSEGGSSGYGYT

j_call: TRBJ2-7
v_call: TRBV19
clone_size: -
cdr3_aa: ASSINQGKGAEQY